The sequence of this T cell receptor beta chain was determined in a study of CD8+CD57+ T cells in acquired aplastic anemia (dated by TCRdb to between 2018 and 2020). For the study in its entirety: DNA extracted from sorted CD4+ and CD8+ cells had a mean of about 3.3 ug, with a range of about 0.2 to 30 ug. CD8+CD57+ expansion was defined as frequency above the mean frequency observed in healthy subjects. The paper's findings and limits, for the study overall: Patients and healthy controls showed no significant difference in CD8+ Simpson's diversity (P=0.060). Twenty-nine CD8+ CDR3 sequences were found in both patients and controls but appeared to be highly expressed in patients and within the immunodominant clones of the patients.

With respect to this clonotype: What this receptor recognizes is not known. No per-base quality is available; no much larger clone lies one base away.

The patients picked for sequencing were ones in whom flow cytometry had shown an expansion of CD8+CD57+ cells. Every patient had severe acquired aplastic anemia, diagnosed using the International Study of Aplastic Anemia and Agranulocytosis and Camitta criteria. At the time blood was sampled, none of the patients had received any therapy. TCR repertoires of sorted CD4+ and CD8+ blood T cells from severe aplastic anemia patients and healthy subjects were deep-sequenced in the study. Patients were enrolled in the USA under clinicaltrials.gov protocols 00001620, 01623167, 00001397, 00071045, 00081523 and 00961064. Ficoll-Paque density gradient centrifugation was used to isolate peripheral blood mononuclear cells. CD4+ and CD8+ T cells were sorted by FACS or magnetic beads before DNA extraction. TCR beta VDJ combination and CDR3 sequence profiling used genomic DNA as the template. An Illumina HiSeq 2000 was the platform used for TCR repertoire sequencing. In the paper's pipeline: TRBV/TRBJ rearrangement plots, CDR3 size and DJ length profiles, and Simpson's diversity index were used to assess repertoires. The immunodominant clone was defined as the most abundant DNA sequence in deep sequencing data. CDR3 amino acid sequences were checked for sharing across subjects and were also compared against the VDJdb database and published repertoires. Clones were called with MiXCR by TCRdb after fastp trimmed the public reads at Q25, and only in-frame beta chains were retained. Entries are consolidated by CDR3 protein sequence, retaining the most common genes and DNA. TCRdb's processing, not the study's, gives the V and J calls here. Recorded for this sample are around 220,000 distinct CDR3 sequences; about half of them occurred a single time. The ten largest make up about 20% of the sample.

The CDR3, from cysteine to phenylalanine, totals 13 residues. The kept DNA is CDR3 alone, 39 bases in frame from the first base. From V the trimming removes 8 bases and from J it removes 4 bases, while the gene matches leave 5 bases of the junction unaccounted for. The germline V gene specifies SGHDN as CDR1 and FVKESK as CDR2. The sequence came from a human donor with aplastic anemia. The chain is made from TRBV14 and TRBJ1-2, with 9 middle bases fitting TRBD1. Sequencing input: sorted CD4+, CD8+, or CD8+CD57+ T cells (not recorded which) from PBMCs. The CDR3 reads as follows: CASGGQGTYGYTF. The DNA reads as follows: TGTGCCAGCGGCGGACAGGGGACCTATGGCTACACCTTC.